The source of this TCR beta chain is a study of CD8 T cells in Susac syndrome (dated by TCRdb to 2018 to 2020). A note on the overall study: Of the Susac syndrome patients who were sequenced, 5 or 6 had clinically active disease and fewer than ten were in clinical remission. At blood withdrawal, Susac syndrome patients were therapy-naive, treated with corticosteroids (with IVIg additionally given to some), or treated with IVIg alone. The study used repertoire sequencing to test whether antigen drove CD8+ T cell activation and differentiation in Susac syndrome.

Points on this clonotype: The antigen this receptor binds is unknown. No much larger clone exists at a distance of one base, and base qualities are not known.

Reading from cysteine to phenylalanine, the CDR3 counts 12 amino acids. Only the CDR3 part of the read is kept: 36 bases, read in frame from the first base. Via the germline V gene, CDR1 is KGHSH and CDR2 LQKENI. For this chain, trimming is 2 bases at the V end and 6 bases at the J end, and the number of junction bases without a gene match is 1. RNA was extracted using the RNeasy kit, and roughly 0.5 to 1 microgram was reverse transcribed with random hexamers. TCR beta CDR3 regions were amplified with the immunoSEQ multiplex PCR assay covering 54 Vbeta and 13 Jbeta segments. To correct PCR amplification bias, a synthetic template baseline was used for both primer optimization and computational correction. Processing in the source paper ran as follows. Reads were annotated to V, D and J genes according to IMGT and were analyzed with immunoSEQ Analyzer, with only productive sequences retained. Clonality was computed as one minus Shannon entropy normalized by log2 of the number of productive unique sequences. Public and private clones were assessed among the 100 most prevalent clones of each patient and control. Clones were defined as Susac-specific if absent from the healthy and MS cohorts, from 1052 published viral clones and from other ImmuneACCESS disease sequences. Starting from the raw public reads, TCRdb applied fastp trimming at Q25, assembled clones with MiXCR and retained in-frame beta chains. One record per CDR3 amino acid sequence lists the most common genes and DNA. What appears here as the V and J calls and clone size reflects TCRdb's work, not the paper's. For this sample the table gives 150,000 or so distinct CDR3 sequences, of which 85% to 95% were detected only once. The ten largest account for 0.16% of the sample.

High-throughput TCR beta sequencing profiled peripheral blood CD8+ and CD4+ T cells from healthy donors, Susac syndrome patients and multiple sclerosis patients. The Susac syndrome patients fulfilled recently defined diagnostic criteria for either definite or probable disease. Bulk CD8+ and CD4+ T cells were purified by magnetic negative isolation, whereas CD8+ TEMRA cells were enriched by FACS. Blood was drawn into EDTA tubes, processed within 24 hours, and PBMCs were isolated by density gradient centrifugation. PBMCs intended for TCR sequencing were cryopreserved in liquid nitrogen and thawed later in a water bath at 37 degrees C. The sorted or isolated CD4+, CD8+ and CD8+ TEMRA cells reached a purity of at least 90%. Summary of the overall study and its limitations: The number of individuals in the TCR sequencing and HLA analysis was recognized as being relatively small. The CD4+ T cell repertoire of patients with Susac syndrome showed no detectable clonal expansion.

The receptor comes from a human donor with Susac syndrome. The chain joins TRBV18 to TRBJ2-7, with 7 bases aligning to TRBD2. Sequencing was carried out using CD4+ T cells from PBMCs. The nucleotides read TGTGCCAGCTCACCATCGGGGGGCGAGCAGTACTTC. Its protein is CASSPSGGEQYF.